Reported below is one TCR beta chain. The protocol was immunoSEQ multiplex PCR, while the TCRdb copy is restricted to in-frame clones and leaves out a portion. Here the sample spans about 270,000 clones, roughly nine tenths being singletons. This CDR3 is 14 amino acids long. The germline CDR1 and CDR2 sequences are SNHLY and FYNNEI. The ends were cut back, 4 bases at V and 4 bases at J, with 11 bases in the middle. The data were obtained in a study of blood T cell repertoires in COVID-19. Sequences were obtained from peripheral blood. The sequence derives from a young woman with COVID-19, enrolled during active disease. The chain combines TRBV2 with TRBJ1-5; D is possibly TRBD1 (6 bases). The CDR3 sequence: CASSVQGTNQPQHF. CDR3 sequence (DNA): TGTGCCAGCAGTGTACAGGGCACTAATCAGCCCCAGCATTTT.